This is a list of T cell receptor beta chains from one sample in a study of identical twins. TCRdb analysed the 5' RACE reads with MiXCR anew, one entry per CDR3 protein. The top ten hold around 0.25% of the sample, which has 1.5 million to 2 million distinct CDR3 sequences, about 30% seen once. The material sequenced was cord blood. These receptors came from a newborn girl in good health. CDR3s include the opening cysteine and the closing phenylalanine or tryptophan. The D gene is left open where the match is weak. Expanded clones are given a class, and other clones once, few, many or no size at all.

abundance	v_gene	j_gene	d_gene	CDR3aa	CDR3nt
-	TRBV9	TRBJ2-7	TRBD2	CASSVRLAASYNEQYF	TGTGCCAGCAGCGTACGACTAGCGGCCTCCTACAATGAGCAGTACTTC
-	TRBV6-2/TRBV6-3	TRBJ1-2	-	CASSYTSGSYGYTF	TGTGCCAGCAGTTACACATCGGGCTCCTATGGCTACACCTTC
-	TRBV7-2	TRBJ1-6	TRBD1	CASSFRQGENSPLHF	TGTGCCAGCAGCTTCAGACAGGGGGAGAATTCACCCCTCCACTTT
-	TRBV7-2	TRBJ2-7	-	CASSLVWGNYEQYF	TGTGCCAGCAGCTTAGTCTGGGGCAACTACGAGCAGTACTTC
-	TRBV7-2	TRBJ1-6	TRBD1	CASSLAGAGGGSPLHF	TGTGCCAGCAGCTTAGCAGGGGCAGGGGGCGGTTCACCCCTCCACTTT
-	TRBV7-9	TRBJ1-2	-	CASSLAITYGYTF	TGTGCCAGCAGCTTAGCGATCACCTATGGCTACACCTTC
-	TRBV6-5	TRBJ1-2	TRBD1	CASSYRDRANHGYTF	TGTGCCAGCAGTTACCGGGACAGAGCTAACCATGGCTACACCTTC
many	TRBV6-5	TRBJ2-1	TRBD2	CASSLSGLAAYNEQFF	TGTGCCAGCAGCCTTTCGGGGCTAGCGGCCTACAATGAGCAGTTCTTC
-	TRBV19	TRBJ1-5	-	CASSISDSVRQPQHF	TGTGCCAGTAGTATTAGCGACAGCGTTAGACAGCCCCAGCATTTT
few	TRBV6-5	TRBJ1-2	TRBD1	CASSCYGGQGHPYGYTF	TGTGCCAGCAGTTGCTACGGGGGACAGGGACATCCCTATGGCTACACCTTC
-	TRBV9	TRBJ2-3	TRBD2	CASSVRSGESTDTQYF	TGTGCCAGCAGCGTAAGAAGCGGGGAGAGCACAGATACGCAGTATTTT
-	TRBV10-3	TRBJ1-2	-	CAISERGLSYGYTF	TGTGCCATCAGTGAGCGGGGGTTGAGCTATGGCTACACCTTC
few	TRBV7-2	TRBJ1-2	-	CASSFAQDYGYTF	TGTGCCAGCAGCTTTGCGCAGGACTATGGCTACACCTTC
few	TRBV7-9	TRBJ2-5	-	CASSSSGGKLSGRETQYF	TGTGCCAGCAGCTCCTCTGGGGGCAAACTCTCAGGCAGAGAGACCCAGTACTTC
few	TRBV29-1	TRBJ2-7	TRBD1	CSAGTGALGIDEQYF	TGCAGCGCTGGGACAGGGGCGCTTGGTATCGACGAGCAGTACTTC
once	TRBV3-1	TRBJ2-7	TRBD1	CASSHPGQGNEQYF	TGTGCCAGCAGCCATCCGGGACAGGGCAATGAGCAGTACTTC
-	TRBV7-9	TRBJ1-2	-	CASRWGHGYTF	TGTGCCAGCAGATGGGGGCACGGCTACACCTTC
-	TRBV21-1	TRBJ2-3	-	CASSLERHPRTDTQYF	TGTGCCAGCAGCTTAGAGAGACATCCACGCACAGATACGCAGTATTTT
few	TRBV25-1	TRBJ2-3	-	CASSSSGTPFTDTQYF	TGTGCCAGCAGTTCATCCGGGACTCCCTTCACAGATACGCAGTATTTT
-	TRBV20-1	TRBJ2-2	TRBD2	CSARPSGAFTGELFF	TGCAGTGCCCGTCCTAGCGGTGCATTCACCGGGGAGCTGTTTTTT
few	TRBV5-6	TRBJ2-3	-	CASSLLSGGDLSSTDTQYF	TGTGCCAGCAGCTTGTTATCCGGGGGCGACCTCAGTAGCACAGATACGCAGTATTTT
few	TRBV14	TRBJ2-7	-	CAHRSSSYEQYF	TGTGCTCACAGGAGCAGCTCCTACGAGCAGTACTTC
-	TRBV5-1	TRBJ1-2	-	CASSLLGGADYGYTF	TGCGCCAGCAGCCTCCTGGGGGGGGCGGACTATGGCTACACCTTC
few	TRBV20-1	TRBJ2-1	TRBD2	CSAYQGLVAYNEQFF	TGCAGTGCATACCAAGGACTAGTTGCTTACAATGAGCAGTTCTTC
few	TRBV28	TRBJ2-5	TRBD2	CASSLCSGRPETQYF	TGTGCCAGCAGTTTATGTAGCGGGAGGCCAGAGACCCAGTACTTC
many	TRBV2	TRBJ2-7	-	CASRFDSYEQYF	TGTGCCAGCAGATTTGACTCCTACGAGCAGTACTTC
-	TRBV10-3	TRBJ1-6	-	CAVSAVTSYNSPLHF	TGTGCCGTCAGTGCAGTTACCAGCTATAATTCACCCCTCCACTTT
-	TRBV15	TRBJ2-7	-	CATSRDHTRYF	TGTGCCACCAGCAGAGATCACACCAGGTACTTC
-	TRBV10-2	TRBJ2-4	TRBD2	CATGGGNIQYF	TGCGCCACGGGGGGAGGAAACATTCAGTACTTC
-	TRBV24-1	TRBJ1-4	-	CATSDGLNEKLFF	TGTGCCACCAGTGATGGCCTTAATGAAAAACTGTTTTTT
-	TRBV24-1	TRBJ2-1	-	CATSGAGMGGNEQFF	TGTGCCACCAGTGGTGCGGGGATGGGGGGCAATGAGCAGTTCTTC
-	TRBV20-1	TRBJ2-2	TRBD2	CSASPSGRWNTGELFF	TGCAGTGCTAGCCCTAGCGGGAGGTGGAACACCGGGGAGCTGTTTTTT
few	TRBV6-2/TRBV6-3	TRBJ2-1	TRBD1	CASSYWGQVYNEQFF	TGTGCCAGCAGTTACTGGGGACAGGTTTACAATGAGCAGTTCTTC
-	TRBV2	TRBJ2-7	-	CASRGTDREQYF	TGTGCCAGCAGAGGTACGGATCGGGAGCAGTACTTC
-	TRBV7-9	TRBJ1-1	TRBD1	CASSLLRTGGLNTEAFF	TGTGCCAGCAGCCTCCTAAGGACAGGGGGACTAAACACTGAAGCTTTCTTT
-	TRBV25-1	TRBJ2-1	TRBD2	CASSEGRAFHYNEQFF	TGTGCCAGCAGTGAAGGGAGGGCCTTCCATTACAATGAGCAGTTCTTC